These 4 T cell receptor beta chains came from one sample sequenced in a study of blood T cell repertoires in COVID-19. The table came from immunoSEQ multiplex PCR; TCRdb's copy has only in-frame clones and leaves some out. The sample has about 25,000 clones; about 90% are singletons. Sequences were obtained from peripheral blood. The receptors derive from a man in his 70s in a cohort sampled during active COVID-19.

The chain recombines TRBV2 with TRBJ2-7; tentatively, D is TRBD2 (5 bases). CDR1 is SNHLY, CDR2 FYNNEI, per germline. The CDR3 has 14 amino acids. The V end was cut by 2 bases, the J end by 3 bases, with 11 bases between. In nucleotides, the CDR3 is TGTGCCAGCAGTGAACTGACGGGGAGCTACGAGCAGTACTTC. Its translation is CASSELTGSYEQYF.

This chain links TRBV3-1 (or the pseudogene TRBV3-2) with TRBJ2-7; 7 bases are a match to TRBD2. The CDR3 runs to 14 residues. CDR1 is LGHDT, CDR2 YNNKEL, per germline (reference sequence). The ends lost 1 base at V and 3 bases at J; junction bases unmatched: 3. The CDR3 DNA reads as TGTGCCAGCAGCCAAGGCGGGAGCGACTACGAGCAGTACTTC. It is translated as CASSQGGSDYEQYF.

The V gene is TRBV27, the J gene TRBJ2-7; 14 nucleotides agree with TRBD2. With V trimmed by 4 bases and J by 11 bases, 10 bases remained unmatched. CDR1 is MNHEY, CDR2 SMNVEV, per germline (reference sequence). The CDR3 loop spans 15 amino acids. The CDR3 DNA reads TGTGCCAGCAGTTCATCCGGGACTAGCGGGAGTGGGAAGTACTTC. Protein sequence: CASSSSGTSGSGKYF.

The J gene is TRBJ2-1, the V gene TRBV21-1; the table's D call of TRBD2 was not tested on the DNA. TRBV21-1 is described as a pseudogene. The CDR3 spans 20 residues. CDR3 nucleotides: TGTGCCAGCAGCAAGAAGGGTCACCTGAACGGCGGGCAGGTCTACAATGAGCAGTTCTTC. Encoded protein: CASSKKGHLNGGQVYNEQFF.